Reported below is one T cell receptor beta chain. The V gene's germline CDR1 is SGHRS and CDR2 YFSETQ. Trimming removed 0 bases at V and 7 bases at J, with 13 bases between. The CDR3 is 15 amino acids. The study recruited people aged roughly 18 to 95 years across about two dozen US areas. Participants were placed into cohorts based on the clinical history they reported. Measured with immunoSEQ multiplex PCR; TCRdb has only the in-frame clones, and not every one. Among about 220,000 clones listed, over 65% were seen once. The record originates from a study of blood T cell repertoires in COVID-19. Study in general: COVID-19 samples from acute and convalescent phases originated in the United States, Italy and Spain. In each case, the material was cDNA or gDNA derived from T cells, B-cell-depleted T cells, or PBMCs.

The rearrangement uses TRBV5-1 and TRBJ2-2; a possible D gene is TRBD1 (6 bases). Sequencing used PBMCs or T cells enriched from blood (not recorded which). The source is a woman aged 55-69 years who had recovered from COVID-19. CDR3 sequence: CASSLAQGSSGELFF. CDR3 nucleotide sequence: TGCGCCAGCAGCTTGGCACAGGGAAGTAGCGGGGAGCTGTTTTTT.